One and the same sample provided the 8 T cell receptor beta chains below, sequenced in a study of blood T cell repertoires in COVID-19. Only in-frame clones appear in the TCRdb table, and some are missing; sequencing was by immunoSEQ multiplex PCR. The table has 100,000 to 150,000 clones, more than 75% seen once. The specimen was peripheral blood. Receptors originate from a human donor in a cohort sampled during active COVID-19.

The V and J genes are TRBV28 and TRBJ1-5; D gene uncertain. CDR1 and CDR2 (germline): MDHEN, SYDVKM. The CDR3 is 16 amino acids. V lost 3 bases and J lost 0, with 12 bases in between. CDR3 sequence: CASSLHSSYSNQPQHF. CDR3 DNA: TGTGCCAGCAGTTTGCACAGCTCCTATAGCAATCAGCCCCAGCATTTT.

The chain links TRBV6-1 to TRBJ2-3; TRBD1 matches 8 bases. Germline loops: CDR1 MNHNS, CDR2 SASEGT. The V segment lost 2 bases and the J segment 6 bases; nucleotides outside the gene matches: 7. This CDR3 comprises 15 residues. This chain's CDR3 is CASSEWTGRLDTQYF. In DNA, the CDR3 is TGTGCCAGCAGTGAATGGACAGGGAGGTTGGATACGCAGTATTTT.

The chain is built from TRBV12-5 and TRBJ2-1; 11 bases are shared with TRBD2. The CDR3 extends over 18 amino acids. Trimming took 5 bases from V and 4 from J; bases not matched to a gene: 13. The germline V gene has CDR1 LGHNT and CDR2 FRNRAP. CDR3 loop: CASGLTPGTSGLYNEQFF. The CDR3 DNA sequence: TGTGCTAGTGGTCTAACCCCCGGGACTAGCGGATTATACAATGAGCAGTTCTTC.

This clone appeared a few times. V gene TRBV5-5 combines with J gene TRBJ2-5; tentative D call: TRBD2 (5 bases). V was trimmed by 4 bases and J by 0 bases, leaving 7 bases between them. Germline V gene sequence: CDR1 SGHKS, CDR2 YYEKEE (reference sequence). This CDR3 is 13 amino acids long. Written as DNA, the CDR3 is TGTGCCAGCAGCGAGGGAAACCAAGAGACCCAGTACTTC. This gives the protein CASSEGNQETQYF.

CDR3 loop: CASSLMGTGGSYEQYF. DNA for the CDR3: TGTGCCAGCAGCTTAATGGGGACAGGGGGCTCCTACGAGCAGTACTTC. J is TRBJ2-7 and V is TRBV13; TRBD1 agrees at 11 bases. The CDR3 sequence is 16 residues long. Germline V gene sequence: CDR1 PRHDT, CDR2 FYEKMQ (reference sequence). With 2 bases clipped from V and 0 bases from J, the junction kept 3 bases outside the gene matches.

The chain is built from TRBV11-2 and TRBJ2-3, with TRBD2 matching 8 bases. V was pared by 5 bases and J by 2 bases, with 15 bases of the junction left unmatched. The length of the CDR3 is 18 residues. The germline V gene encodes CDR1 SGHAT and CDR2 FQNNGV. The CDR3 spells CASSPRRGGPGTTDTQYF. As DNA, the CDR3 is TGTGCCAGCAGCCCTAGACGGGGGGGTCCGGGAACCACAGATACGCAGTATTTT.

The table lists this clone with a count of one. The V gene is TRBV18, the J gene TRBJ2-7; D is undetermined. V lost 0 bases and J 2 bases, leaving 5 bases between the germline ends. Germline lookup yields CDR1 KGHSH and CDR2 LQKENI. This CDR3 contains 13 residues. The DNA for the CDR3 is TGTGCCAGCTCACCACCAAGCACCTACGAGCAGTACTTC. This encodes CASSPPSTYEQYF.

The chain uses TRBV6-5 and TRBJ2-1; 7 nucleotides line up with TRBD2. Germline V gene data show CDR1 as MNHEY and CDR2 as SVGAGI. V gave up 6 bases and J gave up 0 bases; unmatched junction bases: 2. The CDR3 is 14 residues long. In DNA, the CDR3 is TGTGCCAGCAGCGGGGGGAGCTCCTACAATGAGCAGTTCTTC. Residues: CASSGGSSYNEQFF.